One and the same sample provided the 10 T cell receptor beta chains below, sequenced in a study of PD-1 blockade in classical Hodgkin lymphoma. Here immunoSEQ multiplex PCR was the method, and the copy in TCRdb shows in-frame clones only, minus some. This table holds 5,500 to 7,000 clones, 75% to 90% found once. Time point given: cycle 4 day 1 (C4D1), after 6 weeks of nivolumab. Brentuximab vedotin exposure varied, and every patient relapsed after autologous stem cell transplantation. The sample consisted of peripheral blood mononuclear cells (PBMCs), taken before the fourth cycle of nivolumab. The receptor set was obtained from a human donor with classical Hodgkin lymphoma.

This chain connects TRBV9 to TRBJ1-1; D perhaps matches TRBD1 (5 bases). The CDR3 sequence is 13 residues long. V was trimmed by 4 bases and J by 7 bases, leaving 14 bases between them. In germline, CDR1 is SGDLS, CDR2 YYNGEE. CDR3 coding DNA: TGTGCCAGCAGCCCCCGCGAGGGGTTTGAAGCTTTCTTT. Protein product: CASSPREGFEAFF.

The chain uses TRBV19 and TRBJ1-6; D not certain. The CDR3 contains 14 residues. Germline V gene lookup returns CDR1 LNHDA and CDR2 SQIVND (reference sequence). Trimming took off 3 bases at V and 8 bases at J, with 11 bases between the two ends. CDR3 amino acids: CASSMGWEYSPLHF. In DNA, the CDR3 is TGTGCCAGTAGTATGGGTTGGGAGTATTCACCCCTCCACTTT.

The chain combines TRBV6-5 with TRBJ2-1; 9 bases are shared with TRBD2. The CDR3 length is 15 residues. J lost 4 bases, V lost 6 bases, and 7 bases had no gene match. Germline CDR1 is MNHEY and CDR2 is SVGAGI. The CDR3 bases are TGTGCCAGCAGCTCCCGGACTAGCGCATACAATGAGCAGTTCTTC. This encodes CASSSRTSAYNEQFF.

The rearrangement links TRBV5-4 to TRBJ2-3; either TRBD1 or TRBD2 may supply D (5 bases each). CDR1 is SGHNT and CDR2 is YYREEE in the germline V gene (reference sequence). The CDR3 is made up of 16 amino acids. V was shortened by 0 bases and J by 1 base, with 12 bases between the two germline ends. In nucleotides, the CDR3 is TGTGCCAGCAGCTTGGTGTTGGGACCCCGCACAGATACGCAGTATTTT. Translating gives CASSLVLGPRTDTQYF.

The chain recombines TRBV19 with TRBJ1-5; D ambiguous. V lost 1 base to trimming and J lost 0 bases, with 7 bases between them. The CDR3 extends over 15 amino acids. CDR1 is LNHDA, CDR2 SQIVND, per germline (reference sequence). CDR3 DNA sequence: TGTGCCAGTAGTATAGTACGGTATAGCAATCAGCCCCAGCATTTT. This encodes CASSIVRYSNQPQHF.

The chain joins TRBV5-1 to TRBJ2-1; TRBD2 matches at 10 bases. The CDR3 contains 15 residues. The junction had 9 bases not matched to a gene; V was cut back by 4 bases and J by 8 bases. Germline CDR1 and CDR2: SGHRS and YFSETQ. The CDR3 loop is CASSTSGNSRDEQFF. The CDR3 coding sequence is TGCGCCAGCAGCACTAGCGGGAATTCTAGGGATGAGCAGTTCTTC.

The rearrangement uses TRBV2 and TRBJ1-1, with D maybe TRBD1 (5 bases). V was pared by 5 bases and J by 5 bases, with 6 bases between. The CDR3 is made up of 11 amino acids. Per the germline V gene, CDR1 is SNHLY and CDR2 is FYNNEI. The CDR3 DNA reads TGTGCCAGCAGTCGACAGACTGAAGCTTTCTTT. Translation: CASSRQTEAFF.

This clone occurred once. The V and J genes are TRBV4-1 and TRBJ2-1; D ambiguous. The germline gives CDR1 MGHRA, CDR2 YSYEKL. V was pared by 1 base and J by 0 bases, with 16 bases between. There are 18 residues in the CDR3. DNA for the CDR3: TGCGCCAGCAGCCAAGGCCAGCTTGGCTGGACCTCCTACAATGAGCAGTTCTTC. Residues: CASSQGQLGWTSYNEQFF.

The CDR3 region is CASSPLSAQIVGDTEAFF. CDR3 sequence (DNA): TGCGCCAGCAGCCCCCTATCGGCACAGATAGTTGGGGACACTGAAGCTTTCTTT. The chain carries TRBV5-1 and TRBJ1-1; D not certain. Per the germline V gene, CDR1 is SGHRS and CDR2 is YFSETQ. Trimming left V 4 bases short and J 3 bases short, with 25 bases between. This CDR3 spans 18 amino acids.

The V call is TRBV6-1, the J call TRBJ1-5; D uncertain. V was pared by 2 bases and J by 1 base, with 9 bases between. CDR1 is MNHNS, CDR2 SASEGT, per germline. The CDR3 contains 15 residues. This CDR3 is CASSERSGSNQPQHF. CDR3 nucleotide sequence: TGTGCCAGCAGTGAAAGGAGCGGCAGCAATCAGCCCCAGCATTTT.